This T cell receptor (beta chain) was profiled in a study of cytomegalovirus exposure and HLA in healthy donors. Per the germline V gene, CDR1 is LNHDA and CDR2 is SQIVND (reference sequence). Unmatched junction bases numbered 1, after V lost 1 base and J lost 7 bases. The CDR3 totals 14 residues. Primers for the PCR totalled 60 Vbeta and 13 Jbeta. TCRdb's copy holds only in-frame clones and misses some; the assay was immunoSEQ multiplex PCR. The sample lists approximately 220,000 clones; less than 85% were seen once. What was sequenced was PBMCs. This chain links TRBV19 with TRBJ1-5; 10 nucleotides align to TRBD1. The clonotype comes from a man younger than 35 in good health and CMV-seronegative. The CDR3 sequence: CASSIGGQGQPQHF. In DNA, the CDR3 is TGTGCCAGTAGTATAGGGGGACAGGGGCAGCCCCAGCATTTT.